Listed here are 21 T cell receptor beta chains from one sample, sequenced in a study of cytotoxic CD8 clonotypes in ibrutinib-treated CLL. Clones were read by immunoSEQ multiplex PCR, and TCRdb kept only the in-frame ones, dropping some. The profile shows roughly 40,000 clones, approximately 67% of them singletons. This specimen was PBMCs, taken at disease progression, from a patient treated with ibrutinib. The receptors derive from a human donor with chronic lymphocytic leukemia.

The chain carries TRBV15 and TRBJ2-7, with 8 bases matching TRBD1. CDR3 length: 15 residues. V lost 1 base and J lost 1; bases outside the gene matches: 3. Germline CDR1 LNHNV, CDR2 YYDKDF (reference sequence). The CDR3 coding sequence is TGTGCCACCAGCAGAGCCGGACAGGGTTCCTACGAGCAGTACTTC. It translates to CATSRAGQGSYEQYF.

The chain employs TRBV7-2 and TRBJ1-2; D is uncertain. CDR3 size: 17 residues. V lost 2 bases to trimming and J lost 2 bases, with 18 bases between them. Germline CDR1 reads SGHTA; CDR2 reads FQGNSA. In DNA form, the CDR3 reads TGTGCCAGCAGCTTAAGATCTGGGCCAGACGGCAACTATGGCTACACCTTC. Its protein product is CASSLRSGPDGNYGYTF. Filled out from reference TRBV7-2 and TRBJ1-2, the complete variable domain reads GAGVSQSPSNKVTEKGKDVELRCDPISGHTALYWYRQSLGQGLEFLIYFQGNSAPDKSGLPSDRFSAERTGGSVSTLTIQRTQQEDSAVYLCASSLRSGPDGNYGYTFGSGTRLTVV.

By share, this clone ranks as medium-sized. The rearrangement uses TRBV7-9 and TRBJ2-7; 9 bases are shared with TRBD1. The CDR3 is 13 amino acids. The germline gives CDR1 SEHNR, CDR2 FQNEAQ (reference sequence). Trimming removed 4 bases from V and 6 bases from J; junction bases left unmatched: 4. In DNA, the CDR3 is TGTGCCAGCAGCTCTACAGGGGGCGCCGAGCAGTACTTC. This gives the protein CASSSTGGAEQYF.

The CDR3 here is CASSHGLAEYNEQFF. In nucleotides, the CDR3 is TGCGCCAGCAGCCACGGGCTAGCGGAGTACAATGAGCAGTTCTTC. The V call is TRBV4-3, the J call TRBJ2-1, with 7 positions matching TRBD2. The CDR3 contains 15 residues. Per germline, CDR1 LGHNA and CDR2 YSLEER. Germline trimming cut 3 bases from V and 4 bases from J; bases unmatched to any gene: 6.

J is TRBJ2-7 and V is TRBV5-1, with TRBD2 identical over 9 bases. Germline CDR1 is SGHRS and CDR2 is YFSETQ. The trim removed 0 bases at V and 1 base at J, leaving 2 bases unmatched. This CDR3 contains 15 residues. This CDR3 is CASSLVTSGSYEQYF. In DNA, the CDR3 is TGCGCCAGCAGCTTGGTGACTAGCGGATCCTACGAGCAGTACTTC. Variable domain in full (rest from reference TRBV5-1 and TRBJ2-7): KAGVTQTPRYLIKTRGQQVTLSCSPISGHRSVSWYQQTPGQGLQFLFEYFSETQRNKGNFPGRFSGRQFSNSRSEMNVSTLELGDSALYLCASSLVTSGSYEQYFGPGTRLTVT.

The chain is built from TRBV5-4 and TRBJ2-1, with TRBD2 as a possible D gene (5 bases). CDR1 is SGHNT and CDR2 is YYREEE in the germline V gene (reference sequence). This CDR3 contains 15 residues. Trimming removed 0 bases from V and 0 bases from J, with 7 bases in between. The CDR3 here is CASSLGRLSYNEQFF. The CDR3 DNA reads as TGTGCCAGCAGCTTGGGGAGGCTCTCCTACAATGAGCAGTTCTTC.

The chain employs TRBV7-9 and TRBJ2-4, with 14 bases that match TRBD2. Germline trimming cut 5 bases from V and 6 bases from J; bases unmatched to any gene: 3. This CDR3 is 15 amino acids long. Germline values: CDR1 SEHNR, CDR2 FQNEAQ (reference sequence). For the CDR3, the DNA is TGTGCCAGCAGCCTGGGACTAGCGGGAGCAAACATTCAGTACTTC. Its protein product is CASSLGLAGANIQYF.

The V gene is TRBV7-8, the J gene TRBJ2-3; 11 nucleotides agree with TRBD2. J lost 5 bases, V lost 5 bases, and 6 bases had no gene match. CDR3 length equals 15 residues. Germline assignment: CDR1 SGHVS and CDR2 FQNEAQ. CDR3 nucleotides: TGTGCCAGCAGCCTGGGACTAGCGGTTCAAGATACGCAGTATTTT. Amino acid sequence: CASSLGLAVQDTQYF.

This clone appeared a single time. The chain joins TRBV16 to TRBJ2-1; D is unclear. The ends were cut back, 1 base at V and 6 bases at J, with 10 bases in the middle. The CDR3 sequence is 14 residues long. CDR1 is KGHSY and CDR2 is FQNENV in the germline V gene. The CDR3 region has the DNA TGTGCCAGCAGCCAATTTAATAGTCCCAATGAGCAGTTCTTC. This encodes CASSQFNSPNEQFF.

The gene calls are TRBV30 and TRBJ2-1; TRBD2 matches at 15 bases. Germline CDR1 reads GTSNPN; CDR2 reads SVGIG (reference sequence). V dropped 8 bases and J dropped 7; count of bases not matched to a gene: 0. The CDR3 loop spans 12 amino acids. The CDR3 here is CAGTSGRNEQFF. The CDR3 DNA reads TGTGCCGGGACTAGCGGGAGGAATGAGCAGTTCTTC. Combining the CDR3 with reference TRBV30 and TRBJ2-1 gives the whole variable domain SQTIHQWPATLVQPVGSPLSLECTVEGTSNPNLYWYRQAAGRGLQLLFYSVGIGQISSEVPQNLSASRPQDRQFILSSKKLLLSDSGFYLCAGTSGRNEQFFGPGTRLTVL.

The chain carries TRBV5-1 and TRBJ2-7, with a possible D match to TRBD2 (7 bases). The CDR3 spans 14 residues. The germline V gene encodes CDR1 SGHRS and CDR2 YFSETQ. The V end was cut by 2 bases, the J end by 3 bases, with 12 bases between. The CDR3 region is CASSLGGDLYEQYF. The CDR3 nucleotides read TGCGCCAGCAGCTTAGGGGGGGATCTCTACGAGCAGTACTTC.

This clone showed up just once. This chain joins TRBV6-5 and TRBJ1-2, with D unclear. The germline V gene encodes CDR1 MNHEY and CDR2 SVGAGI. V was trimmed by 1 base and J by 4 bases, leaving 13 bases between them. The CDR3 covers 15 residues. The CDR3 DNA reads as TGTGCCAGCAGTTACTATGGGCAGGTCATCTATGGCTACACCTTC. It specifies CASSYYGQVIYGYTF.

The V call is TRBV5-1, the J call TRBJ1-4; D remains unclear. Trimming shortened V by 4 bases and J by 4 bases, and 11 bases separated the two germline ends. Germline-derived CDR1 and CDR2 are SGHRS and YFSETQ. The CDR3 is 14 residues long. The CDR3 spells CASSIGGLNEKLFF. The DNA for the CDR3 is TGCGCCAGCAGCATAGGTGGGCTTAATGAAAAACTGTTTTTT.

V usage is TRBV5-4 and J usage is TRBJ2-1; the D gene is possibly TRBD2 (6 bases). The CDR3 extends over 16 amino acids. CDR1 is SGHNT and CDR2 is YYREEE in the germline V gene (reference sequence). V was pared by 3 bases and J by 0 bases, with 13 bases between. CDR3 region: CASSSRDFSSYNEQFF. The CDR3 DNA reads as TGTGCCAGCAGCTCCCGGGACTTCAGCTCCTACAATGAGCAGTTCTTC.

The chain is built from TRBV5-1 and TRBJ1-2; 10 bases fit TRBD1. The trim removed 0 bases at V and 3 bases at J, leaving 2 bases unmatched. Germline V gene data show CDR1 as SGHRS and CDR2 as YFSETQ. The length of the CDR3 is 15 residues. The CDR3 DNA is TGCGCCAGCAGCTTGGGAGGGACAGGGGACTATGGCTACACCTTC. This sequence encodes CASSLGGTGDYGYTF.

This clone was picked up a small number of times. Written as DNA, the CDR3 is TGTGCCAGCAGCTCAGCCGGGACAGGGTTAAGAAATTCACCCCTCCACTTT. This sequence encodes CASSSAGTGLRNSPLHF. V and J are TRBV5-4 and TRBJ1-6; the match to TRBD1 covers 9 bases. Trimming cost V 3 bases and J 7 bases; bases outside gene matches: 11. From germline, CDR1 is SGHNT and CDR2 YYREEE (reference sequence). The CDR3 sequence is 17 residues long.

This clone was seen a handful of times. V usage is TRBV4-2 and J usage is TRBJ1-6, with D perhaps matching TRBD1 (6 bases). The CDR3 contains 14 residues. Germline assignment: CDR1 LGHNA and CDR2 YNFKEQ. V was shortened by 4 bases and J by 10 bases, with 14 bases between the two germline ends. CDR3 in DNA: TGTGCCAGCAGCCTAGGACAGTCCCTATCACCCCTCCACTTT. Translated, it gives CASSLGQSLSPLHF.

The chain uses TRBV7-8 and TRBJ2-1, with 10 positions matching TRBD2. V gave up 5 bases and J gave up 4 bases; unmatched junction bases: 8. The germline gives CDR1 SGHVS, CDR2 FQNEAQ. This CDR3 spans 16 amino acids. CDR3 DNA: TGTGCCAGCAGCCCCGGACTAGCGGTAGGGTACAATGAGCAGTTCTTC. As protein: CASSPGLAVGYNEQFF.

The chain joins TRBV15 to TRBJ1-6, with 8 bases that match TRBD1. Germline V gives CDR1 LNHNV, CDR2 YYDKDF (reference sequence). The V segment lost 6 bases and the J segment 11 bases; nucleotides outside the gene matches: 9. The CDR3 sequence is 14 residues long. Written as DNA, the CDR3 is TGTGCCACCAGGTCCACAGGGGGTTCGACACCCCTCCACTTT. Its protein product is CATRSTGGSTPLHF.

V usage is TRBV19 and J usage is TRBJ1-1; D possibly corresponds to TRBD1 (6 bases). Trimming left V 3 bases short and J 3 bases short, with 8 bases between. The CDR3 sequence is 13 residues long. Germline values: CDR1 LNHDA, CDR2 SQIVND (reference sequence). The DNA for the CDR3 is TGTGCCAGTAGTATGTACAGGGACACTGAAGCTTTCTTT. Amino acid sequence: CASSMYRDTEAFF.

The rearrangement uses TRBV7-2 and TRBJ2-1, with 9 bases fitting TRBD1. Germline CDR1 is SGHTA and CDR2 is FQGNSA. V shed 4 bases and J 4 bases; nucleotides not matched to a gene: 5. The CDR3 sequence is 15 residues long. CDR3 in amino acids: CASSYSGTGYNEQFF. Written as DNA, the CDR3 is TGTGCCAGCAGCTATTCCGGGACAGGGTACAATGAGCAGTTCTTC.